The rows below give T cell receptor beta chains drawn from one sample of a study of T cells in Graves' hyperthyroidism and ophthalmopathy. MiXCR was run by TCRdb on the multiplex PCR reads, yielding one entry per CDR3 protein. Here the sample spans around 500,000 distinct CDR3 sequences, roughly 23% being singletons. Sample: blood. The receptors were gathered from a woman between 70 and 85 years old with Graves' ophthalmopathy. Both conserved end residues are part of each CDR3. The order of the fields is D gene, V gene, clone size, J gene, CDR3 protein, CDR3 DNA. The D gene is left open where the match is weak. Only some rows state a clone size, as once, few, many or a class for expanded clones.

d_call: -
v_call: TRBV30
clone_size: few
j_call: TRBJ2-5
cdr3_aa: CAWGTVRQYQETQYF
cdr3_nt: TGTGCCTGGGGAACGGTCAGGCAGTACCAAGAGACCCAGTACTTC

d_call: TRBD1
v_call: TRBV9
clone_size: -
j_call: TRBJ2-2
cdr3_aa: CASSGGQGRTGELFF
cdr3_nt: TGTGCCAGCAGCGGGGGACAGGGGCGGACCGGGGAGCTGTTTTTT

d_call: -
v_call: TRBV6-1
clone_size: -
j_call: TRBJ1-3
cdr3_aa: CASSCSPNGNTIYF
cdr3_nt: TGTGCCAGCAGTTGCTCCCCCAATGGAAACACCATATATTTT

d_call: TRBD2
v_call: TRBV6-1
clone_size: -
j_call: TRBJ2-2
cdr3_aa: CASSFSPPHRFSGNGELFF
cdr3_nt: TGTGCCAGCAGTTTCTCACCCCCGCACAGGTTTAGCGGGAATGGGGAGCTGTTTTTT

d_call: -
v_call: TRBV20-1
clone_size: few
j_call: TRBJ1-2
cdr3_aa: CSALDDQHYGYTF
cdr3_nt: TGCAGTGCTCTCGATGATCAGCACTATGGCTACACCTTC

d_call: -
v_call: TRBV12-5
clone_size: -
j_call: TRBJ1-5
cdr3_aa: CASGLFGDQPQHF
cdr3_nt: TGTGCTAGTGGTTTGTTCGGGGATCAGCCCCAGCATTTT

d_call: TRBD1
v_call: TRBV13
clone_size: -
j_call: TRBJ1-2
cdr3_aa: CASSSRDRHYGYTF
cdr3_nt: TGTGCCAGCAGCTCCCGGGACAGGCATTATGGCTACACCTTC

d_call: TRBD2
v_call: TRBV5-1
clone_size: -
j_call: TRBJ2-1
cdr3_aa: CASSLSAGASYEQFF
cdr3_nt: TGCGCCAGCAGCTTGTCGGCGGGAGCCTCCTATGAGCAGTTCTTC

d_call: -
v_call: TRBV18
clone_size: -
j_call: TRBJ2-7
cdr3_aa: CASSPHRDRYEQYF
cdr3_nt: TGTGCCAGCTCCCCTCACAGGGACCGATACGAGCAGTACTTC

d_call: -
v_call: TRBV5-1
clone_size: -
j_call: TRBJ2-1
cdr3_aa: CASSLAGHPYNEQFF
cdr3_nt: TGCGCCAGCAGCTTAGCGGGACACCCCTACAATGAGCAGTTCTTC

d_call: -
v_call: TRBV30
clone_size: few
j_call: TRBJ1-2
cdr3_aa: CARSSRSEGYGYTF
cdr3_nt: TGTGCCCGGAGCAGCCGTTCGGAGGGCTATGGCTACACCTTC

d_call: -
v_call: TRBV20-1
clone_size: few
j_call: TRBJ1-1
cdr3_aa: CSASRLPNTEAFF
cdr3_nt: TGCAGTGCTAGCCGGCTCCCGAACACTGAAGCTTTCTTT

d_call: -
v_call: TRBV6-1
clone_size: -
j_call: TRBJ2-1
cdr3_aa: CASAGSDYNEQFF
cdr3_nt: TGTGCCAGCGCTGGGTCGGACTACAATGAGCAGTTCTTC

d_call: -
v_call: TRBV7-2
clone_size: -
j_call: TRBJ1-4
cdr3_aa: CASSLALREHNEKLFF
cdr3_nt: TGTGCCAGCAGCTTAGCCCTCAGGGAACATAATGAAAAACTGTTTTTT

d_call: -
v_call: TRBV6-5
clone_size: many
j_call: TRBJ2-7
cdr3_aa: CASSYPDSYEQYF
cdr3_nt: TGTGCCAGCAGTTACCCGGACAGCTACGAGCAGTACTTC

d_call: TRBD1
v_call: TRBV28
clone_size: many
j_call: TRBJ1-1
cdr3_aa: CASSPTGAPEAFF
cdr3_nt: TGTGCCAGCAGTCCAACAGGGGCCCCTGAAGCTTTCTTT

d_call: -
v_call: TRBV20-1
clone_size: -
j_call: TRBJ2-7
cdr3_aa: CSALLIYEQYF
cdr3_nt: TGCAGTGCCCTACTAATCTACGAGCAGTACTTC

d_call: -
v_call: TRBV4-3
clone_size: -
j_call: TRBJ2-4
cdr3_aa: CASSQVPGSRDIQYF
cdr3_nt: TGCGCCAGCAGCCAAGTTCCCGGGAGTCGTGACATTCAGTACTTC

d_call: TRBD1
v_call: TRBV11-2
clone_size: few
j_call: TRBJ1-1
cdr3_aa: CASSPTGGTEKTEAFF
cdr3_nt: TGTGCCAGCAGCCCCACAGGGGGGACAGAGAAGACTGAAGCTTTCTTT

d_call: TRBD1
v_call: TRBV4-1
clone_size: -
j_call: TRBJ2-2
cdr3_aa: CASSHGDRASGELFF
cdr3_nt: TGCGCCAGCAGCCATGGGGACAGGGCGTCCGGGGAGCTGTTTTTT

d_call: TRBD1
v_call: TRBV6-4
clone_size: -
j_call: TRBJ1-2
cdr3_aa: CASSDVQGGTSNYGYTF
cdr3_nt: TGTGCCAGCAGTGACGTCCAGGGGGGAACCTCTAACTATGGCTACACCTTC

d_call: TRBD1
v_call: TRBV15
clone_size: -
j_call: TRBJ2-2
cdr3_aa: CATSRLRTGWDGELFF
cdr3_nt: TGTGCCACCAGCAGACTAAGGACAGGGTGGGACGGGGAGCTGTTTTTT

d_call: TRBD1
v_call: TRBV5-4
clone_size: -
j_call: TRBJ2-3
cdr3_aa: CASSTGTGVADTQYF
cdr3_nt: TGTGCCAGCAGCACCGGGACAGGGGTCGCAGATACGCAGTATTTT

d_call: -
v_call: TRBV29-1
clone_size: -
j_call: TRBJ2-7
cdr3_aa: CSIRDTAVYEQYF
cdr3_nt: TGCAGCATCCGGGACACGGCGGTCTACGAGCAGTACTTC

d_call: -
v_call: TRBV7-2
clone_size: few
j_call: TRBJ1-2
cdr3_aa: CASSLGDSGTGSGYTF
cdr3_nt: TGTGCCAGCAGCTTAGGGGATTCGGGCACAGGGAGCGGCTACACCTTC

d_call: TRBD1
v_call: TRBV12-3/TRBV12-4
clone_size: many
j_call: TRBJ1-2
cdr3_aa: CASSDIWTGRAEGYTF
cdr3_nt: TGTGCCAGCAGCGATATATGGACAGGCAGGGCGGAAGGCTACACCTTC

d_call: -
v_call: TRBV28
clone_size: few
j_call: TRBJ1-5
cdr3_aa: CASRGAGAISNSNQPQHF
cdr3_nt: TGTGCCTCCCGGGGTGCGGGGGCGATCAGTAATAGCAATCAGCCCCAGCATTTT

d_call: -
v_call: TRBV10-1
clone_size: -
j_call: TRBJ1-5
cdr3_aa: CASSPDRYQPQHF
cdr3_nt: TGCGCCAGCAGCCCGGACAGATATCAGCCCCAGCATTTT

d_call: TRBD1
v_call: TRBV6-4
clone_size: -
j_call: TRBJ2-1
cdr3_aa: CASSMGQTYNEQFF
cdr3_nt: TGTGCCAGCAGCATGGGACAGACCTACAATGAGCAGTTCTTC

d_call: -
v_call: TRBV6-2/TRBV6-3
clone_size: -
j_call: TRBJ1-2
cdr3_aa: CASSQTDKGVYGYTF
cdr3_nt: TGTGCCAGCAGTCAAACGGACAAAGGGGTTTATGGCTACACCTTC

d_call: -
v_call: TRBV24-1
clone_size: -
j_call: TRBJ2-5
cdr3_aa: CATSDFRSGQETQYF
cdr3_nt: TGTGCCACCAGTGATTTTAGGTCGGGGCAAGAGACCCAGTACTTC

d_call: TRBD1
v_call: TRBV4-1
clone_size: few
j_call: TRBJ2-5
cdr3_aa: CASSQGMTGLRQETQYF
cdr3_nt: TGCGCCAGCAGCCAGGGAATGACAGGGCTGCGCCAAGAGACCCAGTACTTC

d_call: -
v_call: TRBV12-3/TRBV12-4
clone_size: many
j_call: TRBJ1-1
cdr3_aa: CASSRGGLNTEAFF
cdr3_nt: TGTGCCAGCAGTCGGGGGGGCTTGAACACTGAAGCTTTCTTT

d_call: TRBD2
v_call: TRBV7-2
clone_size: -
j_call: TRBJ2-5
cdr3_aa: CASSSSGNQETQYF
cdr3_nt: TGTGCCAGCAGCTCAAGCGGGAACCAAGAGACCCAGTACTTC

d_call: -
v_call: TRBV2
clone_size: few
j_call: TRBJ2-3
cdr3_aa: CASSESRSVNTQYF
cdr3_nt: TGTGCCAGCAGTGAGTCACGCAGCGTCAATACGCAGTATTTT

d_call: TRBD1
v_call: TRBV5-4
clone_size: -
j_call: TRBJ2-3
cdr3_aa: CASSSDRVVTDTQYF
cdr3_nt: TGTGCCAGCAGCTCCGACAGGGTAGTCACAGATACGCAGTATTTT

d_call: -
v_call: TRBV7-3
clone_size: few
j_call: TRBJ2-2
cdr3_aa: CASSFKGSGELFF
cdr3_nt: TGTGCCAGCAGCTTCAAGGGTTCCGGGGAGCTGTTTTTT

d_call: -
v_call: TRBV28
clone_size: few
j_call: TRBJ2-3
cdr3_aa: CASSQVPLGPDTQYF
cdr3_nt: TGTGCCAGCAGTCAGGTCCCTTTAGGCCCAGATACGCAGTATTTT

d_call: -
v_call: TRBV5-1
clone_size: many
j_call: TRBJ1-1
cdr3_aa: CASTPLRGSNTEAFF
cdr3_nt: TGCGCCAGCACGCCTCTCCGGGGTAGTAACACTGAAGCTTTCTTT

d_call: -
v_call: TRBV6-2/TRBV6-3
clone_size: many
j_call: TRBJ2-7
cdr3_aa: CASRHTAGYEQYF
cdr3_nt: TGTGCCAGCAGACATACTGCCGGCTACGAGCAGTACTTC

d_call: -
v_call: TRBV19
clone_size: -
j_call: TRBJ1-6
cdr3_aa: CASSMGGTLHF
cdr3_nt: TGTGCCAGTAGTATGGGAGGAACCCTCCACTTT

d_call: TRBD2
v_call: TRBV24-1
clone_size: few
j_call: TRBJ2-3
cdr3_aa: CAAGTSGTDTQYF
cdr3_nt: TGTGCCGCCGGGACTAGCGGCACAGATACGCAGTATTTT

d_call: TRBD2
v_call: TRBV24-1
clone_size: -
j_call: TRBJ2-1
cdr3_aa: CATSPTSGRIEQFF
cdr3_nt: TGTGCCACCAGTCCAACTAGCGGGAGAATTGAGCAGTTCTTC

d_call: TRBD2
v_call: TRBV29-1
clone_size: -
j_call: TRBJ2-3
cdr3_aa: CSVVRTHSGGPGTQYF
cdr3_nt: TGCAGCGTTGTACGGACCCATTCGGGGGGTCCCGGGACGCAGTATTTT

d_call: -
v_call: TRBV11-2
clone_size: -
j_call: TRBJ2-7
cdr3_aa: CASSLRESGEQYF
cdr3_nt: TGTGCCAGCAGCTTAAGGGAATCCGGCGAGCAGTACTTC

d_call: -
v_call: TRBV10-3
clone_size: many
j_call: TRBJ2-7
cdr3_aa: CATWGEGARPTGYEQYF
cdr3_nt: TGTGCCACCTGGGGGGAGGGGGCGCGACCCACGGGCTACGAGCAGTACTTC

d_call: TRBD2
v_call: TRBV5-4
clone_size: -
j_call: TRBJ2-7
cdr3_aa: CALSPTSGYYEQYF
cdr3_nt: TGTGCCCTCAGCCCCACTAGCGGATACTACGAGCAGTACTTC

d_call: -
v_call: TRBV30
clone_size: -
j_call: TRBJ2-3
cdr3_aa: CAWSTVLDTQYF
cdr3_nt: TGTGCCTGGAGTACTGTCCTAGATACGCAGTATTTT

d_call: -
v_call: TRBV27
clone_size: many
j_call: TRBJ2-7
cdr3_aa: CASSLRSARPQGNEQYF
cdr3_nt: TGTGCCAGCAGTTTGAGATCGGCGAGGCCCCAGGGAAACGAGCAGTACTTC

d_call: -
v_call: TRBV13
clone_size: -
j_call: TRBJ2-7
cdr3_aa: CASAGWGSLSSYEQYF
cdr3_nt: TGTGCCAGCGCCGGATGGGGCAGTTTAAGCTCCTACGAGCAGTACTTC

d_call: TRBD1
v_call: TRBV5-1
clone_size: -
j_call: TRBJ2-1
cdr3_aa: CASSPRTGQGNEQFF
cdr3_nt: TGCGCCAGCAGCCCAAGGACAGGACAGGGGAATGAGCAGTTCTTC

d_call: TRBD1
v_call: TRBV6-2/TRBV6-3
clone_size: -
j_call: TRBJ1-2
cdr3_aa: CASRRGQGIYGYTF
cdr3_nt: TGTGCCAGCAGAAGGGGACAGGGGATTTATGGCTACACCTTC